This entry features one TCR beta chain sequence. This CDR3 is 15 amino acids long. Germline V lookup: CDR1 SNHLY, CDR2 FYNNEI. V lost 4 bases to trimming and J lost 2 bases, with 9 bases between them. The data were obtained in a study of blood T cell repertoires in COVID-19. Study summary: Acute and convalescent COVID-19 specimens originated in the United States, Italy and Spain.

Profiled with immunoSEQ multiplex PCR; TCRdb holds only in-frame clones, not every one. In the table there are over 120,000 clones, approximately 88% of which are singletons. The chain combines TRBV2 with TRBJ1-6; D is undetermined. The sequence came from a human donor in a cohort sampled during active COVID-19. Sequencing was carried out using peripheral blood. In DNA form, the CDR3 reads TGTGCCAGCAGTGCATCTAGCCCCTATAATTCACCCCTCCACTTT. It codes for CASSASSPYNSPLHF.